This record concerns one T cell receptor (beta chain) sequence. What it recognizes is unknown. As to time point: baseline pretreatment blood. Treatment indicated: 15 Gy SBRT to primary tumor, nephrectomy 4 weeks later. Blood was sampled at baseline, 2 weeks and 4 weeks after SBRT. The data belong to a study of radiation and T cells in renal cell carcinoma. Whole-study context: Nephrectomy followed 15 Gy stereotactic body radiation by 4 weeks. General observations from the study: Without pretreatment biopsies, baseline tumor clonotype presence was undetermined. From baseline, blood top tumor clonotypes peaked at 2 weeks post-radiation.

The data were produced by immunoSEQ multiplex PCR, yet TCRdb's version contains in-frame clones alone and is incomplete. The sample carries around 64,000 clones, 60% to 85% recorded once. V was pared by 5 bases and J by 3 bases, with 20 bases between. This CDR3 has 17 residues. Germline assignment: CDR1 LNHDA and CDR2 SQIVND (reference sequence). The TCR originated in a man aged 55 to 70 with renal cell carcinoma. The chain couples TRBV19 to TRBJ2-1; perhaps TRBD1 as D (6 bases). Source: blood, taken from a patient whose treatment included radiotherapy and nephrectomy. CDR3 protein: CASSLDTGRPGYNEQFF. Here the CDR3 DNA reads TGTGCCAGTAGTTTGGACACAGGGCGTCCCGGCTACAATGAGCAGTTCTTC. The full variable domain, rest sourced from reference TRBV19 and TRBJ2-1, is DGGITQSPKYLFRKEGQNVTLSCEQNLNHDAMYWYRQDPGQGLRLIYYSQIVNDFQKGDIAEGYSVSREKKESFPLTVTSAQKNPTAFYLCASSLDTGRPGYNEQFFGPGTRLTVL.